What follows describes a single TCR beta chain. The CDR3 loop spans 18 amino acids. The junction had 15 bases not matched to a gene; V was cut back by 1 base and J by 4 bases. From germline, CDR1 is SGHTA and CDR2 FQGNSA. TCRdb passed the RT-PCR reads through MiXCR, listing each CDR3 protein once. The repertoire holds about 700,000 distinct CDR3 sequences, 13% to 15% seen once, with roughly 4% in the top ten. V and J are TRBV7-2 and TRBJ2-7, with 8 bases that match TRBD2. This clonotype originated in a female donor in good health, serving as a healthy control. The sequencing sample was made of memory CD4+ T cells from blood. The CDR3 DNA reads TGTGCCAGCAGCTTAGTAGCCAGCGGGGGCGCCGGGGGTTACGAGCAGTACTTC. It specifies CASSLVASGGAGGYEQYF.